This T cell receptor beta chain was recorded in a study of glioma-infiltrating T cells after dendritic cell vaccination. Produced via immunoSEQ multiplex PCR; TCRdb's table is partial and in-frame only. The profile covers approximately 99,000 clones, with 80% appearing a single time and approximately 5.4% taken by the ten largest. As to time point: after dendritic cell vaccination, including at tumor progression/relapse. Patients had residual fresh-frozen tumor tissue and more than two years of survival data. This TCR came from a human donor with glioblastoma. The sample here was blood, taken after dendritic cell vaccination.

The CDR3 coding sequence is TGTGCCAGCAGCTTAGACCCCACTAGCGGGACCTACAATGAGCAGTTCTTC. It specifies CASSLDPTSGTYNEQFF. The chain recombines TRBV11-3 with TRBJ2-1, with 10 bases that match TRBD2. The CDR3 totals 17 residues. Germline CDR1 reads SGHNT; CDR2 reads YENEEA. V was clipped by 0 bases and J by 2 bases; unmatched bases: 4.